What follows is one T cell receptor (beta chain) and its context. These data are taken from a study of T cell repertoires in cytomegalovirus infection. In germline, CDR1 is SGHTA, CDR2 FQGNSA. V was shortened by 3 bases and J by 9 bases, with 26 bases between the two germline ends. There are 17 residues in the CDR3. TCRdb redid the calling of the reads with MiXCR, one entry per CDR3 protein. The sample consists of about 160,000 distinct CDR3 sequences, 15% to 20% of them appearing once. The clonotype originates from a human donor in good health (CMV status not recorded). Some clones in this sample may be carry-over from other donors' samples. Input material: CD8+ T cells from PBMCs. The V gene is TRBV7-2, the J gene TRBJ1-2; a weak D match, TRBD1 (6 bases). The DNA for the CDR3 is TGTGCCAGCAGCTTCAAGGACAGCGATTCCTATGGTTGGAGCTACACCTTC. It translates to CASSFKDSDSYGWSYTF.